These 2 T cell receptor beta chains were all obtained from the same sample, sequenced in a study of blood T cells in healthy people across ages (dated by TCRdb to the mid-2010s). Preparation of the library involved 5' RACE. TCRdb lists the instrument as Illumina HiSeq 2500. The second PCR ran for roughly 7 to 11 cycles and used a J-beta primer mix along with a sample-barcoded 5' primer. TCRdb's own reprocessing of the public reads used fastp at Q25 and MiXCR and kept productive beta chains. CDR3 protein duplicates are merged, each entry listing the most common genes and DNA. The sample includes about 1.5 million distinct CDR3 sequences, with approximately 42% observed a single time. The ten largest clones add up to approximately 4% of the sample. Source material: blood. The receptors were gathered from a woman aged 18-30 years in good health.

The chain is built from TRBV25-1 and TRBJ1-1; D is perhaps TRBD1 (5 bases). The germline gives CDR1 MGHDK, CDR2 SYGVNS. The ends were cut back, 1 base at V and 1 base at J, with 13 bases in the middle. The CDR3 covers 16 residues. CDR3 protein: CASSEWRGQGNTEAFF. CDR3 DNA: TGTGCCAGCAGTGAATGGCGGGGCCAGGGGAACACTGAAGCTTTCTTT.

For this clonotype: Relative to the germline gene, one junction end is altered; a read error may explain this. The chain carries TRBV11-2 and TRBJ2-7; weak D call: TRBD2 (6 bases). This CDR3 has 14 amino acids. Germline assignment: CDR1 SGHAT and CDR2 FQNNGV. The CDR3: CTSKLGRGNYEQYF. CDR3 DNA sequence: TGTACCAGCAAGCTGGGCCGGGGGAACTACGAGCAGTACTTC.